This T cell receptor (beta chain) appears in the sequencing data of a study of long-term antiretroviral therapy in people with HIV. Broader study findings: Comparison with controls showed narrower CDR3 length ranges in HIV repertoires. There were no data on ART adherence, viral resistance or therapy changes, a gap that limits inferences about post-ART repertoire changes.

Remarks on this clone: The antigen is undetermined.

Samples were assayed with immunoSEQ v3.0 at survey level. Produced via immunoSEQ multiplex PCR; TCRdb's table is partial and in-frame only. The sample shows over 9,000 clones, roughly four fifths of them seen only once. From germline, CDR1 is SGHNT and CDR2 YENEEA. The V end lost 3 bases, the J end lost 4 bases, and 6 bases lay between the germline ends. This CDR3 has 13 residues. This receptor was identified in a man aged 35 to 55 with HIV. Sample: unsorted PBMCs, taken 1.2 years after starting antiretroviral therapy. J is TRBJ2-2 and V is TRBV11-3; D is uncertain. CDR3 loop: CASSLGSTGELFF. In DNA, the CDR3 is TGTGCCAGCAGCTTGGGGTCCACCGGGGAGCTGTTTTTT.